Presented here are 17 T cell receptor beta chains from one specimen sequenced in a study of identical twins. MiXCR was run by TCRdb on the 5' RACE reads, yielding one entry per CDR3 protein. The sample lists a few hundred thousand distinct CDR3 sequences, 12% occurring once. These same data were also listed under a study on yellow fever vaccine responses in identical twins.

The sequenced sample was CD8+ T cells sorted from blood. The receptors were gathered from a woman aged 18-29 years in good health.

This clonotype has only a few counts. The CDR3 loop reads CASSQSGLVGGETQYF. CDR3 bases: TGCGCCAGCAGCCAGTCCGGACTAGTCGGGGGTGAGACCCAGTACTTC. The chain combines TRBV4-1 with TRBJ2-5, with TRBD2 matching over 7 bases. Per germline, CDR1 MGHRA and CDR2 YSYEKL. The CDR3 is made up of 16 amino acids. V shed 3 bases, J shed 5 bases, and the junction held 12 bases outside the gene matches.

This chain connects TRBV7-3 to TRBJ2-1; 7 positions match TRBD2. With 5 bases clipped from V and 7 bases from J, the junction kept 17 bases outside the gene matches. Germline values: CDR1 SGHTA, CDR2 FQGTGA. The CDR3 has 17 amino acids. This CDR3 is CASSPRAGGSSGNEQFF. CDR3 sequence (DNA): TGTGCCAGCAGCCCGCGGGCGGGCGGGAGTTCGGGAAATGAGCAGTTCTTC.

This clonotype was recorded a few times. V gene TRBV5-1 combines with J gene TRBJ2-1, with 10 bases aligning to TRBD2. This CDR3 contains 15 residues. Germline CDR1 is SGHRS and CDR2 is YFSETQ. Trimming removed 0 bases from V and 7 bases from J; junction bases left unmatched: 4. CDR3 in amino acids: CASSLERGGRNEQFF. The CDR3 DNA reads as TGCGCCAGCAGCTTGGAGCGGGGGGGCCGAAATGAGCAGTTCTTC.

J is TRBJ1-5 and V is TRBV4-1; D is undetermined. The germline V gene has CDR1 MGHRA and CDR2 YSYEKL. With 3 bases removed from V and 7 bases from J, the gap between germline ends came to 10 bases. The length of the CDR3 is 13 residues. CDR3 sequence: CASSQALIQPQHF. In DNA form, the CDR3 reads TGCGCCAGCAGCCAGGCCTTAATCCAGCCCCAGCATTTT.

This clonotype was counted between two and nine times. The chain joins TRBV7-8 to TRBJ2-5; no clear D gene. The CDR3 has 14 residues. Trimming took off 2 bases at V and 3 bases at J, with 10 bases between the two ends. Germline V gives CDR1 SGHVS, CDR2 FQNEAQ. Written as DNA, the CDR3 is TGTGCCAGCAGCTTAATCGTCTTTGAAGAGACCCAGTACTTC. It yields the protein CASSLIVFEETQYF.

In its sample, this clonotype was seen many times. The chain recombines TRBV15 with TRBJ2-1; tentatively, D is TRBD2 (6 bases). V was shortened by 6 bases and J by 9 bases, with 15 bases between the two germline ends. Germline V gene data show CDR1 as LNHNV and CDR2 as YYDKDF (reference sequence). This CDR3 region has 13 residues. The CDR3 coding sequence is TGTGCCACCAGTAGGTCCGGGAGTGGTGAGCAGTTCTTC. Translated, it gives CATSRSGSGEQFF.

This chain uses TRBV7-9 with TRBJ2-1; tentative D call: TRBD1 (5 bases). Trimming removed 5 bases at V and 1 base at J, with 9 bases between. Germline CDR1 reads SEHNR; CDR2 reads FQNEAQ (reference sequence). The CDR3 totals 14 residues. CDR3 DNA sequence: TGTGCCAGCAGCCTCAAGGGGTCCTACAATGAGCAGTTCTTC. This sequence encodes CASSLKGSYNEQFF. Full variable domain (outside the CDR3, taken from reference TRBV7-9 and TRBJ2-1): DTGVSQNPRHKITKRGQNVTFRCDPISEHNRLYWYRQTLGQGPEFLTYFQNEAQLEKSRLLSDRFSAERPKGSFSTLEIQRTEQGDSAMYLCASSLKGSYNEQFFGPGTRLTVL.

V is TRBV5-8 and J is TRBJ1-5, with no clear D. This CDR3 is 15 amino acids long. Germline V gene lookup returns CDR1 SGHTS and CDR2 YDEGEE. V was clipped by 4 bases and J by 5 bases, with 16 bases between them. CDR3 DNA: TGTGCCAGCAGCCGGGCGTTGGAGGTTGATCAGCCCCAGCATTTT. It codes for CASSRALEVDQPQHF.

The chain is built from TRBV9 and TRBJ2-3; 7 bases match TRBD2. J gave up 0 bases and V 1 base, and 5 bases lay outside the gene matches. CDR1 and CDR2 from the germline V gene are SGDLS and YYNGEE. This CDR3 has 16 amino acids. CDR3 DNA sequence: TGTGCCAGCAGCGTATATAGCGGGCGCAGCACAGATACGCAGTATTTT. Translating it yields CASSVYSGRSTDTQYF.

This clonotype was seen a handful of times. The chain employs TRBV7-9 and TRBJ2-3; D gene ambiguous. V was clipped by 2 bases and J by 9 bases, with 9 bases between them. The CDR3 extends over 12 amino acids. Looked up from germline, CDR1 is SEHNR and CDR2 is FQNEAQ (reference sequence). CDR3 amino acids: CASSLTMMTQYF. In DNA form, the CDR3 reads TGTGCCAGCAGCTTAACAATGATGACGCAGTATTTT.

This clonotype was observed a few times. This chain uses TRBV6-5 with TRBJ2-5, with TRBD1 identical over 9 bases. Trimming removed 2 bases from V and 7 bases from J; junction bases left unmatched: 11. CDR1 MNHEY and CDR2 SVGAGI come from the germline V gene. The CDR3 covers 16 residues. CDR3 nucleotide sequence: TGTGCCAGCAGTTACCTCAAGGACAGGGGCACCCGGACCCAGTACTTC. This codes for CASSYLKDRGTRTQYF.

In this sample, this clonotype turned up many times. This rearrangement joins TRBV4-1 to TRBJ2-1; D gene unclear. In germline, CDR1 is MGHRA, CDR2 YSYEKL. There are 14 residues in the CDR3. The V gene lost 7 bases and the J gene lost 4 bases, with 14 bases spanning the gap. In DNA form, the CDR3 reads TGCGCCAGCAATCCCGGCTTACCTTACAATGAGCAGTTCTTC. Protein: CASNPGLPYNEQFF.

The genes are TRBV5-1 and TRBJ2-6, with 8 bases lining up with TRBD2. V shed 4 bases, J shed 1 base, and the junction held 10 bases outside the gene matches. The CDR3 is made up of 18 amino acids. Looked up from germline, CDR1 is SGHRS and CDR2 is YFSETQ. CDR3: CASSKAGTSRSGANVLTF. The DNA for the CDR3 is TGCGCCAGCAGCAAAGCCGGGACTAGTAGATCTGGGGCCAACGTCCTGACTTTC.

This chain joins TRBV7-9 and TRBJ2-1; TRBD2 agrees at 8 bases. The germline gives CDR1 SEHNR, CDR2 FQNEAQ (reference sequence). CDR3 length equals 16 residues. V lost 2 bases to trimming and J lost 1 base; unmatched junction nucleotides: 4. CDR3 coding DNA: TGTGCCAGCAGCTTAAGGCGGGAGGATTCCTACAATGAGCAGTTCTTC. Protein: CASSLRREDSYNEQFF.

This clonotype was detected a few times. V gene TRBV5-1 combines with J gene TRBJ2-3; no clear D gene. Per germline, CDR1 SGHRS and CDR2 YFSETQ. The CDR3 consists of 17 residues. V dropped 0 bases and J dropped 2 bases, with 16 bases sitting between them. CDR3 residues: CASSLDLRAPYTDTQYF. As DNA, the CDR3 is TGCGCCAGCAGCTTGGATTTACGGGCCCCTTACACAGATACGCAGTATTTT.

The chain recombines TRBV6-5 with TRBJ2-7; the D is unclear. The CDR3 runs 14 residues. Looked up from germline, CDR1 is MNHEY and CDR2 is SVGAGI. The V end lost 0 bases, the J end lost 2 bases, and 8 bases lay between the germline ends. The CDR3 is CASSYSIGAYEQYF. CDR3 DNA: TGTGCCAGCAGTTACTCGATTGGCGCCTACGAGCAGTACTTC.

This clonotype was counted between two and nine times. The rearrangement uses TRBV7-6 and TRBJ2-1; 8 bases agree with TRBD2. The ends lost 3 bases at V and 0 bases at J; junction bases unmatched: 4. In germline, CDR1 is SGHVS, CDR2 FNYEAQ. This CDR3 is built from 16 residues. The CDR3 DNA follows: TGTGCCAGCAGCTTGCAAAGCGGGAGCTCCTACAATGAGCAGTTCTTC. Translated, it gives CASSLQSGSSYNEQFF.